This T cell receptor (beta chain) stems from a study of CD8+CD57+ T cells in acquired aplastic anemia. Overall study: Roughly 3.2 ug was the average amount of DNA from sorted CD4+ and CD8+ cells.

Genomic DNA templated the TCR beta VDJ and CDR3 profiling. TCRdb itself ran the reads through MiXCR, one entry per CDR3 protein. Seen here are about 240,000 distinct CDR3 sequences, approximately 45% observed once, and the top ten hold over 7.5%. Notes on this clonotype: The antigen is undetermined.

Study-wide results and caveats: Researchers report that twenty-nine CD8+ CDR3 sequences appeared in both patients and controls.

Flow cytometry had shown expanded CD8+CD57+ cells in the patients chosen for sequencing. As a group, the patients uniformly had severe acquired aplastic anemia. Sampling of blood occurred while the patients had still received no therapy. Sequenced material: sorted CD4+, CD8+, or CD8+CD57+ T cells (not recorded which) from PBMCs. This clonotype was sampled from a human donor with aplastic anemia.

The DNA for the CDR3 is TGCAGCGTCGCAGGTCAGGGGGGCTACACCTTC. Translated: CSVAGQGGYTF. The V call is TRBV29-1, the J call TRBJ1-2; D might be TRBD1 (6 bases). This CDR3 region has 11 residues. The V end lost 6 bases, the J end lost 8 bases, and 13 bases lay between the germline ends. The germline V gene has CDR1 SQVTM and CDR2 ANQGSEA.